This T cell receptor beta chain was sequenced in a study of blood T cell repertoires in COVID-19. Background on the study: Samples of COVID-19 (acute and convalescent) were obtained from the United States, Italy and Spain.

Clones were sequenced by immunoSEQ multiplex PCR, and TCRdb holds only the in-frame ones, with some missing. The sample consists of approximately 360,000 clones, roughly 90% of them appearing once. In germline, CDR1 is ENHRY, CDR2 SYGVKD. The CDR3 has 13 residues. The ends were cut back, 5 bases at V and 9 bases at J, with 16 bases in the middle. The sequence was collected from a man aged 18 to 29 with active or convalescent COVID-19. Input material: peripheral blood. The V gene is TRBV10-3, the J gene TRBJ2-5; tentative D call: TRBD2 (5 bases). This CDR3 reads CAISPETFGAQYF. The CDR3 DNA follows: TGTGCCATCAGTCCGGAGACCTTCGGGGCCCAGTACTTC.